Here is one T cell receptor (beta chain) with its context. TCRdb keeps only in-frame clones here, not all; method: immunoSEQ multiplex PCR. The sample consists of 180,000 or so clones, 65% to 85% of them appearing once. This record comes from a study of blood T cell repertoires in COVID-19. Overall study: PBMCs, B-cell-depleted T cells, or T cells were the source of the cDNA or gDNA that made up the material.

Germline-derived CDR1 and CDR2 are MGHRA and YSYEKL. CDR3 length: 12 amino acids. V was shortened by 1 base and J by 10 bases, with 10 bases between the two germline ends. Followed longitudinally, the Seattle patients had been enrolled during active infection. The chain has TRBV4-1 and TRBJ1-1; D might be TRBD1 (6 bases). This receptor was taken from a woman aged 40 to 50 with COVID-19, enrolled during active disease. The specimen sequenced was peripheral blood. The CDR3 loop is CASSQGTAVAFF. Here the CDR3 DNA reads TGCGCCAGCAGCCAAGGGACAGCCGTAGCTTTCTTT.